The 9 T cell receptor beta chains below come from one sample, sequenced in a study of persistence of HIV-infected CD4 T cells. The libraries were made with immunoSEQ version 4 in survey mode. TCRdb's table, derived via immunoSEQ multiplex PCR, lists solely in-frame clones and lacks some. This table holds 50,000 or so clones, 75% to 85% found once. Stimulation used 7.5 to 10 ug/mL lysate from CMV-infected fibroblasts. Memory cells lacking CD40L and CD69 with high CD45RO were sorted. No antigen has been identified for these receptors. Sequenced material: CD4+ T cells sorted from PBMCs after roughly 18-hour stimulation, taken from a patient who received antiretroviral therapy. The origin of the receptors is an adult man with HIV who was CMV-seropositive.

V usage is TRBV19 and J usage is TRBJ2-2, with D tentatively TRBD1 (7 bases). V lost 3 bases and J lost 6, with 11 bases in between. Per germline, CDR1 LNHDA and CDR2 SQIVND (reference sequence). The CDR3 length is 14 residues. CDR3 DNA: TGTGCCAGTAGTATCGACAGGGAGGCCGGGGAGCTGTTTTTT. As protein: CASSIDREAGELFF.

V gene TRBV19 combines with J gene TRBJ2-1; TRBD1 is a possible D gene (5 bases). Germline values: CDR1 LNHDA, CDR2 SQIVND (reference sequence). Trimming removed 8 bases from V and 4 bases from J, with 12 bases in between. CDR3 size: 13 residues. CDR3 protein: CASGWGIYNEQFF. The DNA for the CDR3 is TGTGCCAGTGGCTGGGGCATTTACAATGAGCAGTTCTTC.

The V and J genes are TRBV11-1 and TRBJ2-7; D is unclear. The V end lost 2 bases, the J end lost 5 bases, and 4 bases lay between the germline ends. This CDR3 region has 11 residues. The germline CDR1 and CDR2 sequences are SGHAT and FQDESV (reference sequence). This CDR3 reads CASSLWDEQYF. CDR3 DNA: TGTGCCAGCAGCTTATGGGACGAGCAGTACTTC. The full variable domain, rest sourced from reference TRBV11-1 and TRBJ2-7, is EAEVAQSPRYKITEKSQAVAFWCDPISGHATLYWYRQILGQGPELLVQFQDESVVDDSQLPKDRFSAERLKGVDSTLKIQPAELGDSAMYLCASSLWDEQYFGPGTRLTVT.

V and J are TRBV7-8 and TRBJ1-1; possible D gene TRBD1, 6 bases. Germline values: CDR1 SGHVS, CDR2 FQNEAQ. V gave up 5 bases and J gave up 4 bases, with 8 bases separating them. This CDR3 region has 12 residues. CDR3 DNA sequence: TGTGCCAGCAGCCGACAGGCCACTGAAGCTTTCTTT. Amino acids: CASSRQATEAFF.

This clone was counted only a few times. The V gene is TRBV3-1 (or the pseudogene TRBV3-2), the J gene TRBJ2-3, with D uncertain. V dropped 4 bases and J dropped 2 bases, with 10 bases sitting between them. The length of the CDR3 is 14 residues. Germline lookup yields CDR1 LGHDT and CDR2 YNNKEL (reference sequence). As DNA, the CDR3 is TGTGCCAGCAGCCTAACTCATCCCACAGATACGCAGTATTTT. Encoded protein: CASSLTHPTDTQYF.

J is TRBJ2-2 and V is TRBV11-3; D might be TRBD2 (6 bases). The CDR3 covers 15 residues. Trimming pared 2 bases from V and 4 bases from J, leaving 11 bases between. CDR1 and CDR2 from the germline V gene are SGHNT and YENEEA. This CDR3 is CASSLSGRVTGELFF. In DNA form, the CDR3 reads TGTGCCAGCAGCTTAAGCGGGCGCGTCACCGGGGAGCTGTTTTTT.

This clone was counted only a few times. The rearrangement uses TRBV7-9 and TRBJ1-6; no definite D call. This CDR3 is 13 amino acids long. Between the trimmed V and J ends, which lost 4 bases and 5 bases, there was a span of 6 bases. Germline loops: CDR1 SEHNR, CDR2 FQNEAQ (reference sequence). The CDR3 region is CASSSTNNSPLHF. DNA of the CDR3: TGTGCCAGCAGCTCCACCAATAATTCACCCCTCCACTTT.

The sample holds a few counts of this clone. For the CDR3, the DNA is TGTGCCTGGAGTGTACTGGGGCTTTCCACGGGGCCGCAGTATTTT. Its protein is CAWSVLGLSTGPQYF. The chain carries TRBV30 and TRBJ2-3; D is perhaps TRBD1 or TRBD2 (5 bases each). The CDR3 runs to 15 residues. Germline CDR1 and CDR2: GTSNPN and SVGIG (reference sequence). V was cut by 0 bases and J by 10 bases, with 20 bases left in between.

This chain connects TRBV7-9 to TRBJ1-2, with TRBD1 matching 7 bases. J was trimmed by 3 bases and V by 6 bases; bases with no gene match: 13. Germline CDR1 SEHNR, CDR2 FQNEAQ (reference sequence). The CDR3 sequence is 16 residues long. CDR3 in amino acids: CASSPLPGQKDYGYTF. Here the CDR3 DNA reads TGTGCCAGCAGTCCACTCCCGGGACAGAAAGACTATGGCTACACCTTC. Full variable domain (outside the CDR3, taken from reference TRBV7-9 and TRBJ1-2): DTGVSQNPRHKITKRGQNVTFRCDPISEHNRLYWYRQTLGQGPEFLTYFQNEAQLEKSRLLSDRFSAERPKGSFSTLEIQRTEQGDSAMYLCASSPLPGQKDYGYTFGSGTRLTVV.